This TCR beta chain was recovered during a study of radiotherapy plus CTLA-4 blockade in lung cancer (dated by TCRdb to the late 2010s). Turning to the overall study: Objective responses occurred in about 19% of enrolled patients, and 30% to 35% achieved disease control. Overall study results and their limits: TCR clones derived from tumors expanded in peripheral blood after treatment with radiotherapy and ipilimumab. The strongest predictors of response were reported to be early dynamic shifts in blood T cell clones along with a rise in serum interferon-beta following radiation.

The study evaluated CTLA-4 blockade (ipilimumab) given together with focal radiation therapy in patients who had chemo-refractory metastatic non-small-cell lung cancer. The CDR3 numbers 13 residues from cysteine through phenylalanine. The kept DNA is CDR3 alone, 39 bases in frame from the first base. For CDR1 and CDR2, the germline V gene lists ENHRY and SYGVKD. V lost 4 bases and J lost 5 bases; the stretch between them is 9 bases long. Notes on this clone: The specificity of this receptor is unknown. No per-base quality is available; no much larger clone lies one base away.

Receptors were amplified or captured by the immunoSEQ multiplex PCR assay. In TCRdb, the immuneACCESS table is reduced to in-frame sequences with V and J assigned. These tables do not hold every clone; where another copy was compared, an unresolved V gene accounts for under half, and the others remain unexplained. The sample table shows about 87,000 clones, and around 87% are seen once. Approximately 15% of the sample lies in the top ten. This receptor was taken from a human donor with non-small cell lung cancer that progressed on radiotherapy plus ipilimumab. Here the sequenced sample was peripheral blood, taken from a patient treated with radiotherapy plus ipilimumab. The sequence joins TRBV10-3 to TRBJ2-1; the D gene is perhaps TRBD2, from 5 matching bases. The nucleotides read TGTGCCATCAGTGGGACTGCCGACAATGAGCAGTTCTTC. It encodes CAISGTADNEQFF.